The rows below give T cell receptor beta chains drawn from one sample of a study of CD8+ T cells in alopecia areata. Here immunoSEQ multiplex PCR was the method, and the copy in TCRdb shows in-frame clones only, minus some. The table records 150,000 to 200,000 clones, about 70% of them present only once. The specimen comprised CD8+ T cells sorted from blood, sampled at week 0. The receptors were sampled from a human donor with alopecia areata. CDR3s include the opening cysteine and the closing phenylalanine or tryptophan. The D gene is left open where the match is weak. Some rows mark clone size as missing; the rest say once, few, many or name a class of expanded clone.

TRBJ2-7	.	TRBD1	TRBV30	TGTGCCTGGAGTGTCGGGACAGGCTCCTACGAGCAGTACTTC	CAWSVGTGSYEQYF
TRBJ1-1	.	TRBD1	TRBV27	TGTGCCAGCAGTCCCCGGGACAGGAACACTGAAGCTTTCTTT	CASSPRDRNTEAFF
TRBJ1-3	few	.	TRBV30	TGTGCCTGGAGTGGATGGGGAAGTGGAGGAACCATATATTTT	CAWSGWGSGGTIYF
TRBJ2-7	.	.	TRBV29-1	TGCAGCGTTGAATTCGCAGATATCCCCCCCTTTGGCGAGCAGTACTTC	CSVEFADIPPFGEQYF
TRBJ2-1	.	.	TRBV11-2	TGTGCCAGCAGCCCCTCTACCAATGAGCAGTTCTTC	CASSPSTNEQFF
TRBJ1-2	.	.	TRBV6-6	TGTGCCAGCAGTTACGTTCAGGGAGGGGCGATGGGCTACACCTTC	CASSYVQGGAMGYTF
TRBJ1-1	few	.	TRBV27	TGTGCCAGCAGTTTGGGATGGATGACGTCTGAAGCTTTCTTT	CASSLGWMTSEAFF
TRBJ2-1	.	.	TRBV7-8	TGTGCCAGCAGCCCCAGGGTGGATGAGCAGTTCTTC	CASSPRVDEQFF
TRBJ2-5	.	.	TRBV6-5	TGTGCCAGCGGGGAGGTTTACCAAGAGACCCAGTACTTC	CASGEVYQETQYF
TRBJ2-1	.	TRBD2	TRBV29-1	TGCAGCGTTTTTCTAGCGGGGGGCAATGAGCAGTTCTTC	CSVFLAGGNEQFF
TRBJ2-5	few	.	TRBV5-6	TGTGCCAGCAGCTTGGATGCCCGGTGGGGGGCTGTGGAGACCCAGTACTTC	CASSLDARWGAVETQYF
TRBJ1-4	.	.	TRBV29-1	TGCAGCGTGACCAAGCTAGGGAATGAAGAAAAACTGTTTTTT	CSVTKLGNEEKLFF
TRBJ1-1	.	.	TRBV6-6	TGTGCCAGCAGTTACCGCAGGGATGAAGCTTTCTTT	CASSYRRDEAFF
TRBJ1-1	few	TRBD1	TRBV4-1	TGCGCCAGCAGCCAACCCAGACAGGGAGACACTGAAGCTTTCTTT	CASSQPRQGDTEAFF
TRBJ1-1	few	TRBD1	TRBV19	TGTGCCAGTAGTATCAAGTTTACGGGACAGGGCCGCGCTTTCTTT	CASSIKFTGQGRAFF
TRBJ2-7	.	.	TRBV15	TGTGCCACCAGCAGGGGCTACAACTCCTACGAGCAGTACTTC	CATSRGYNSYEQYF
TRBJ2-3	.	.	TRBV4-2	TGTGCCAGCAGCCACCGACTAGGAGAGGGATATACGCAGTATTTT	CASSHRLGEGYTQYF
TRBJ1-1	.	TRBD1	TRBV6-5	TGTGCCAGCAGTTACGGGACAGAGCTTAACACTGAAGCTTTCTTT	CASSYGTELNTEAFF
TRBJ1-1	.	.	TRBV7-9	TGTGCCAGCAGCTTACGGGGGATAGTAGCGAACACTGAAGCTTTCTTT	CASSLRGIVANTEAFF
TRBJ2-2	.	TRBD1	TRBV11-1	TGTGCCAGCAGTTCTCCCCCCGGGACAGGGAACACCGGGGAGCTGTTTTTT	CASSSPPGTGNTGELFF
TRBJ1-6	.	.	TRBV5-4	TGTGCCAGCAGCTTCACCACCTCCTATAATTCACCCCTCCACTTT	CASSFTTSYNSPLHF
TRBJ2-3	once	.	TRBV9	TGTGCCAGCAGCGGTGACTTGTCCGACACTAGCACAGATACGCAGTATTTT	CASSGDLSDTSTDTQYF
TRBJ2-1	once	.	TRBV27	TGTGCCAGCAGCCTCCTGAATTACAATGAGCAGTTCTTC	CASSLLNYNEQFF
TRBJ1-5	.	.	TRBV15	TGTGCCACCAGCAAAGTAGGAATTCAGCCCCAGCATTTT	CATSKVGIQPQHF